This T cell receptor (beta chain) was sequenced in a study of blood T cells in healthy people across ages. Study-wide background: Researchers report that template switching captured about one barcoded beta molecule per two T cells. Study observations and caveats: Older age coincided with a roughly linear decline in TCR beta diversity per million T cells.

CDR3 size: 18 residues. The V gene's germline CDR1 is MNHEY and CDR2 SVGAGI. V trimming: 3 bases; J trimming: 4 bases; junction bases outside the gene matches: 17. The sample holds one count of this clonotype. Its antigen is unknown. Then a second PCR, running about 6 to 12 cycles, was carried out with a sample-barcoded 5' primer and a J-beta primer mix. A single record per CDR3 protein comes from TCRdb applying MiXCR to the 5' RACE reads. This sample has roughly 1,300,000 distinct CDR3 sequences; roughly 64% occur once, and the top ten carry more than 6%. Sequencing was done on a sample of blood. The receptor was isolated from a man aged 18 to 29 in good health. The chain recombines TRBV6-5 with TRBJ2-5; 7 bases fit TRBD2. CDR3 loop: CASSYGRDLVGLIETQYF. The CDR3 DNA reads as TGTGCCAGCAGTTATGGCCGGGATCTCGTGGGACTAATAGAGACCCAGTACTTC.